This entry is about one T cell receptor (beta chain). Its antigen is not identified. This table comes from immunoSEQ multiplex PCR, and its TCRdb copy is limited to in-frame clones, with some not included. Seen here are about 100,000 clones, more than 80% observed once, and the top ten hold 6% to 7%. The data originate from a study of T cell responses to AZD1222 COVID-19 vaccine. Study-wide background: Timing groups of about 4 and about 12 weeks for second doses were pooled. Study-wide findings and caveats: Targeting of unmutated variant regions was reportedly seen in nearly half of spike-specific TCRs. Elevations in Spike-specific TCR breadth and depth followed administration of two AZD1222 doses. Donors in the cohort were predominantly white British and more often female, and clonal diversity was possibly underestimated.

The germline gives CDR1 MNHNY, CDR2 SVGAGI (reference sequence). Trimming shortened V by 4 bases and J by 0 bases, and 10 bases separated the two germline ends. The CDR3 extends over 15 amino acids. Sequences were derived from peripheral blood, sampled on day 0 of AZD1222 vaccination. The chain couples TRBV6-6 to TRBJ1-3; no clear D. This TCR was sampled from an adult in good health. The CDR3 coding sequence is TGTGCCAGCAGTTTCATCCGGGACTCTGGAAACACCATATATTTT. Translated, it gives CASSFIRDSGNTIYF.